This T cell receptor (beta chain) was sequenced during a study of yellow fever vaccine responses in identical twins. Study-level findings and limits: Reportedly, twins showed a vaccine T cell response that looked partly convergent and partly personalized.

In TCRdb, the RT-PCR reads were re-called with MiXCR into one record per CDR3 protein. The data contain about 19,000 distinct CDR3 sequences, 65% to 75% of them singletons. Germline V gene data show CDR1 as SGHAT and CDR2 as FQDESV (reference sequence). This CDR3 spans 12 amino acids. The V and J ends lost 1 base and 9 bases respectively, with 7 bases between them. A word on this clonotype: Its target is unknown.

The sequencing here drew on T cells from blood (PBMCs), unsorted or a sorted subset (not recorded which), taken before or after yellow fever vaccination (not recorded which). The genes are TRBV11-1 and TRBJ2-4; tentatively, D is TRBD2 (5 bases). The TCR was taken from a woman aged 18 to 35 who received the yellow fever vaccine. The CDR3 protein is CASSLGGAIQYF. The CDR3 region has the DNA TGTGCCAGCAGCTTAGGGGGAGCCATTCAGTACTTC.